Presented here are 5 T cell receptor beta chains from one specimen sequenced in a study of Ad26.COV2.S vaccination and SARS-CoV-2 variants. As to treatment: roughly 18 received Ad26.COV2.S at low or high dose, single or two shots; several received placebo; per-sample allocation not given. The samples were gathered on day 63 after the first injection of vaccine or placebo. Here immunoSEQ multiplex PCR was the method, and the copy in TCRdb shows in-frame clones only, minus some. The sample records approximately 240,000 clones, 85% to 90% being singletons. Here the sequenced sample was peripheral blood, taken in a trial of Ad26.COV2.S vaccine versus placebo. Every receptor here comes from a person between 18 and 59 years old who received the Ad26.COV2.S COVID-19 vaccine or a placebo.

This chain joins TRBV3-1 (or the pseudogene TRBV3-2) and TRBJ2-6, with TRBD1 identical over 12 bases. Germline V gene lookup returns CDR1 LGHDT and CDR2 YNNKEL (reference sequence). The CDR3 is 22 amino acids. J gave up 1 base and V 3 bases, and 16 bases lay outside the gene matches. The CDR3 sequence: CASSQMINFRDRGLSGANVLTF. The CDR3 nucleotides are TGTGCCAGCAGCCAGATGATAAATTTCCGGGACAGGGGGCTTTCTGGGGCCAACGTCCTGACTTTC.

The rearrangement joins TRBV27 to TRBJ2-1, with TRBD1 identical over 9 bases. Germline V CDR1 and CDR2: MNHEY, SMNVEV (reference sequence). The CDR3 is 16 amino acids. The V and J ends lost 1 base and 5 bases, in that order; junction bases with no gene match: 6. The DNA for the CDR3 is TGTGCCAGCAGTTTATACCCCGGGACAGGGAACAATGAGCAGTTCTTC. Encoded protein: CASSLYPGTGNNEQFF.

The chain recombines TRBV10-3 with TRBJ1-5, with D maybe TRBD1 (5 bases). Germline lookup yields CDR1 ENHRY and CDR2 SYGVKD. V lost 6 bases and J 8 bases, leaving 14 bases between the germline ends. The length of the CDR3 is 13 residues. CDR3 sequence: CAISRGPREPQHF. DNA for the CDR3: TGTGCCATCAGCCGGGGACCCAGGGAGCCCCAGCATTTT.

The V call is TRBV6-2 or TRBV6-3, the J call TRBJ2-1; possibly TRBD2 for D (5 bases). This CDR3 comprises 14 residues. Germline V gene sequence: CDR1 MNHEY, CDR2 SVGEGT. Trimming cost V 6 bases and J 0 bases, with 9 bases left between them. CDR3 bases: TGTGCCAGCAGCCACCGGGACTCCTACAATGAGCAGTTCTTC. This translates into CASSHRDSYNEQFF.

Notes on this clone: A junction boundary mismatches the germline segment, possibly from a read error. CDR3 bases: TGTGCCAGCACCTTAGGACAGGCTAACTATGGCTACACCTTC. Translation: CASTLGQANYGYTF. V is TRBV11-2 and J is TRBJ1-2, with 7 positions matching TRBD1. There are 14 residues in the CDR3. Per germline, CDR1 SGHAT and CDR2 FQNNGV.